Detailed here is one TCR beta chain. Its antigen is still unknown. This entry comes from a study of cytomegalovirus exposure and HLA in healthy donors. The CDR3 spans 15 residues. CDR1 SGHNT and CDR2 YYREEE come from the germline V gene (reference sequence). V shed 3 bases and J shed 2 bases, with 12 bases lying between them. General study points: Later analysis suggested links between common viral pathogens and several top significant clusters. In a later analysis, V- and J-gene trimming of beta chains associated with a DCLRE1C missense variant, replicated independently.

It was with 60 Vbeta and 13 Jbeta primers that the PCR ran. Generated by immunoSEQ multiplex PCR, the TCRdb table keeps only in-frame clones and is missing some. Found here are about 140,000 clones, approximately 84% of them singletons; the top ten hold approximately 1.5%. Sequencing was done on a sample of PBMCs. The V and J genes are TRBV5-4 and TRBJ2-1; D is uncertain. The receptor was derived from a man aged 25 to 40 in good health and CMV-seropositive. The CDR3 sequence is CASSSQKIPYNEQFF. The CDR3 nucleotides are TGTGCCAGCAGCTCACAGAAGATACCCTACAATGAGCAGTTCTTC.